Shown below are 8 T cell receptor beta chains from a single sample sequenced in a study of vaccination and CD4 T cells after COVID-19. The antigens for these receptors are not known. Cultured CD4+ T cell DNA underwent sequencing with the Oncomine TCR Beta short-read assay. TCRdb ran MiXCR on the PCR reads and lists one entry per CDR3 protein. This table has 6,100 or so distinct CDR3 sequences, about two fifths appearing once. The treatment denotes: approximately 9-day PBMC culture with coronavirus spike peptide pools or control peptides (ViraFEST assay). Sequenced input: CD4+ T cells from blood, cultured in vitro. All receptors come from a human donor who had recovered from COVID-19.

This clonotype was seen a few times. The V call is TRBV28, the J call TRBJ2-7, with TRBD1 matching 7 bases. The CDR3 spans 14 residues. CDR1 and CDR2 (germline): MDHEN, SYDVKM. V gave up 8 bases and J gave up 0 bases; unmatched junction bases: 7. The CDR3 nucleotides read TGTGCCAGCGCCACACAGGGGAGCTCCTACGAGCAGTACTTC. Encoded protein: CASATQGSSYEQYF.

A note on this clonotype: The junction and the germline gene differ at one end; a read error may be behind it. The CDR3 nucleotides are TGTGCCAGCAGTCACTCCTACGAGCAGTACTTC. It codes for CASSHSYEQYF. The rearrangement uses TRBV6-2 or TRBV6-3 and TRBJ2-7, with unresolved D. The CDR3 is made up of 11 amino acids. Germline loops: CDR1 MNHEY, CDR2 SVGEGT.

This clonotype came up a few times. The V and J genes are TRBV7-2 and TRBJ1-6; D not certain. Germline CDR1 reads SGHTA; CDR2 reads FQGNSA. V was clipped by 5 bases and J by 10 bases, with 18 bases between them. This CDR3 has 15 amino acids. As DNA, the CDR3 is TGTGCCAGCAGCCCACAAGCATGGATAGGGTCACCCCTCCACTTT. Protein sequence: CASSPQAWIGSPLHF.

CDR3 region: CASSVAGGFGYGYTF. CDR3 sequence (DNA): TGTGCCAGCAGCGTAGCGGGGGGCTTCGGCTATGGCTACACCTTC. The rearrangement uses TRBV9 and TRBJ1-2; possibly TRBD1 for D (6 bases). V lost 0 bases and J 4 bases, leaving 13 bases between the germline ends. Germline V gene sequence: CDR1 SGDLS, CDR2 YYNGEE. The length of the CDR3 is 15 residues. Based on the CDR3 plus reference TRBV9 and TRBJ1-2, the full variable domain is DSGVTQTPKHLITATGQRVTLRCSPRSGDLSVYWYQQSLDQGLQFLIQYYNGEERAKGNILERFSAQQFPDLHSELNLSSLELGDSALYFCASSVAGGFGYGYTFGSGTRLTVV.

V gene TRBV6-1 combines with J gene TRBJ1-2; a weak D match, TRBD1 (5 bases). There are 14 residues in the CDR3. Between the trimmed V and J ends, which lost 6 bases and 3 bases, there was a span of 14 bases. In germline, CDR1 is MNHNS, CDR2 SASEGT. CDR3 coding DNA: TGTGCCAGCAGGAGGGACGTACTCGACTATGGCTACACCTTC. Protein product: CASRRDVLDYGYTF.

The chain links TRBV7-2 to TRBJ2-5; 8 nucleotides agree with TRBD2. The CDR3 runs 15 residues. Germline CDR1 SGHTA, CDR2 FQGNSA. V was pared by 4 bases and J by 5 bases, with 9 bases of the junction left unmatched. CDR3 loop: CASSSTGGAAETQYF. CDR3 sequence (DNA): TGTGCCAGCAGCTCCACCGGGGGGGCCGCGGAGACCCAGTACTTC.

The chain uses TRBV28 and TRBJ2-7, with D perhaps given as TRBD1 or TRBD2 (5 bases each). Germline V gene sequence: CDR1 MDHEN, CDR2 SYDVKM. There are 17 residues in the CDR3. V shed 4 bases and J shed 3 bases, with 22 bases lying between them. The chain's CDR3 is CASSSPGSPGSRYEQYF. In nucleotides, the CDR3 is TGTGCCAGCAGTTCCCCGGGAAGTCCAGGGTCACGCTACGAGCAGTACTTC.

The chain uses TRBV7-9 and TRBJ1-2, with D maybe TRBD1 (5 bases). Germline CDR1 and CDR2: SEHNR and FQNEAQ (reference sequence). The CDR3 spans 14 residues. With 5 bases removed from V and 7 bases from J, the gap between germline ends came to 17 bases. DNA for the CDR3: TGTGCCAGCAGCATGGCCAAAGGGGCTTTTGGCTACACCTTC. Its protein is CASSMAKGAFGYTF.